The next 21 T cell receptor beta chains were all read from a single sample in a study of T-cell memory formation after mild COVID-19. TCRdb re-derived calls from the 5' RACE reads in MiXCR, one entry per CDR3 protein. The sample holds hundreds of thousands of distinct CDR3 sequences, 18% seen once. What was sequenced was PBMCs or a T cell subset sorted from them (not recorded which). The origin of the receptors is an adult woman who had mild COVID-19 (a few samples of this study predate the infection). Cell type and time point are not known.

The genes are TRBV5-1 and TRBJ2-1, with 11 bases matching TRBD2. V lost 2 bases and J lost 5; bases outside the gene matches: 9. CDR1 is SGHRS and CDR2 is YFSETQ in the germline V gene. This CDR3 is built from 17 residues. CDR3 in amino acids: CASSFSPGLAGHNEQFF. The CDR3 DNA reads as TGCGCCAGCAGCTTCTCTCCCGGACTAGCGGGCCACAATGAGCAGTTCTTC. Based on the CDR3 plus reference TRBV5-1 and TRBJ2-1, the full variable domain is KAGVTQTPRYLIKTRGQQVTLSCSPISGHRSVSWYQQTPGQGLQFLFEYFSETQRNKGNFPGRFSGRQFSNSRSEMNVSTLELGDSALYLCASSFSPGLAGHNEQFFGPGTRLTVL.

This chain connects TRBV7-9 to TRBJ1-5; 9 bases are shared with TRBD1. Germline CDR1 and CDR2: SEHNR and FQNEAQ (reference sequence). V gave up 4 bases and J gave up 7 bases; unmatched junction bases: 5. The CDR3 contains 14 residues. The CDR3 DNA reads TGTGCCAGCAGCTCCTGGACAGGGGACCAGCCCCAGCATTTT. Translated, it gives CASSSWTGDQPQHF.

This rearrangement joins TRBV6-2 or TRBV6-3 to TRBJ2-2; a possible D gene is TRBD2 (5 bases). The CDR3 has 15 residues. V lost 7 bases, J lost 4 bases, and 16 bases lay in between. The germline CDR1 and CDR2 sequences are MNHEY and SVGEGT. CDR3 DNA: TGTGCCAGCAACGGGGTTCGTGTCGTCACCGGGGAGCTGTTTTTT. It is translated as CASNGVRVVTGELFF.

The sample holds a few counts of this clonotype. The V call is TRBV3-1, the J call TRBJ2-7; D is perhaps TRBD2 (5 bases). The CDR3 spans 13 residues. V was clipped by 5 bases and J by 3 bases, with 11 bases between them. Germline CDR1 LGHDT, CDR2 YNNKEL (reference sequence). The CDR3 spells CASSRRTDYEQYF. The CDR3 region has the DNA TGTGCCAGCAGCAGGAGGACGGACTACGAGCAGTACTTC.

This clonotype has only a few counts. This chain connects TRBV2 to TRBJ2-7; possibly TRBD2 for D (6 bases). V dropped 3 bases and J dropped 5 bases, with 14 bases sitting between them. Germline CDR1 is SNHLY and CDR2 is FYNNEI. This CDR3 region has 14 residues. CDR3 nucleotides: TGTGCCAGCAGTGAGGATTCACTAGCTAACGAGCAGTACTTC. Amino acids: CASSEDSLANEQYF.

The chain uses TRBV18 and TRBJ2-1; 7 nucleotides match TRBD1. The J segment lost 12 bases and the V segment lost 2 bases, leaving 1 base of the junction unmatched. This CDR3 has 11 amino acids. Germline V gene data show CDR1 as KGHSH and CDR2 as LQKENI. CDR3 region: CASSPNRGQFF. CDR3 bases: TGTGCCAGCTCACCAAACAGGGGGCAGTTCTTC. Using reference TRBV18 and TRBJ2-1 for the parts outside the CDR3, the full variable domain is NAGVMQNPRHLVRRRGQEARLRCSPMKGHSHVYWYRQLPEEGLKFMVYLQKENIIDESGMPKERFSAEFPKEGPSILRIQQVVRGDSAAYFCASSPNRGQFFGPGTRLTVL.

CDR3 sequence reads: CASSLNSAENTGELFF. The CDR3 DNA sequence: TGTGCCAGCAGCTTAAATTCGGCGGAGAACACCGGGGAGCTGTTTTTT. V gene TRBV7-9 combines with J gene TRBJ2-2; no clear D. Deletions cut 2 bases from V and 1 base from J, with 11 bases between. In germline, CDR1 is SEHNR, CDR2 FQNEAQ (reference sequence). The length of the CDR3 is 16 residues.

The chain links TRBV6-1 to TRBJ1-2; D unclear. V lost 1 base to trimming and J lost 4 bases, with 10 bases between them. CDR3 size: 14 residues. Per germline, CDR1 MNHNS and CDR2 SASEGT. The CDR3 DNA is TGTGCCAGCAGTGAAGTCGGGAGGGCCTATGGCTACACCTTC. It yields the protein CASSEVGRAYGYTF.

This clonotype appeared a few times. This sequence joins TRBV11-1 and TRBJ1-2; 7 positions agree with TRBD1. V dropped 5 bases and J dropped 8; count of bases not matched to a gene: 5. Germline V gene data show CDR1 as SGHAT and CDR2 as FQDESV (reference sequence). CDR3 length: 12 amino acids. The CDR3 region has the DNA TGTGCCAGCAGCCCTCTGACAGGGGGCTACACCTTC. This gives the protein CASSPLTGGYTF.

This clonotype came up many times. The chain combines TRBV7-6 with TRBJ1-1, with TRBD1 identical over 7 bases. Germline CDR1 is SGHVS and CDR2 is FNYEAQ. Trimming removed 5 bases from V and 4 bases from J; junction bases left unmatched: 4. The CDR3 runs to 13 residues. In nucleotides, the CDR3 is TGTGCCAGCAGCCTTACAGGGGTCACTGAAGCTTTCTTT. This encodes CASSLTGVTEAFF.

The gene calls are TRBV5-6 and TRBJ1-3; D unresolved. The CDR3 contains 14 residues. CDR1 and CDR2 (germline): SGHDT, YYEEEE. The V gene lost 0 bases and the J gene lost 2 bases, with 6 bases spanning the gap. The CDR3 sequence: CASSLARAGNTIYF. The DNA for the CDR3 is TGTGCCAGCAGCTTGGCGAGGGCTGGAAACACCATATATTTT.

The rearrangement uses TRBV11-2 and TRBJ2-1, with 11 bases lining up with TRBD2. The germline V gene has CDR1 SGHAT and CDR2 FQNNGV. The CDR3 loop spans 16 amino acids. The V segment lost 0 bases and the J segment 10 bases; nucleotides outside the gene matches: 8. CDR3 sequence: CASSLEGGLAATEQFF. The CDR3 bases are TGTGCCAGCAGCTTAGAGGGGGGACTAGCGGCTACAGAGCAGTTCTTC.

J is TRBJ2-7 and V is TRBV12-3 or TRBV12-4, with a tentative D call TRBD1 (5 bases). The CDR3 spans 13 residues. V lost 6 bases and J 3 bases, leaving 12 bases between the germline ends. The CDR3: CASSQSTDYEQYF. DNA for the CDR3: TGTGCCAGCAGCCAATCGACAGACTACGAGCAGTACTTC.

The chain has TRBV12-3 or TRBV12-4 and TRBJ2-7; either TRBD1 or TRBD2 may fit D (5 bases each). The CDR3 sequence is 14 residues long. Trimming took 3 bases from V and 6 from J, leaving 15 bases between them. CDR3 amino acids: CASSFRDRPGEQYF. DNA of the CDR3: TGTGCCAGCAGTTTCCGGGACCGACCTGGCGAGCAGTACTTC.

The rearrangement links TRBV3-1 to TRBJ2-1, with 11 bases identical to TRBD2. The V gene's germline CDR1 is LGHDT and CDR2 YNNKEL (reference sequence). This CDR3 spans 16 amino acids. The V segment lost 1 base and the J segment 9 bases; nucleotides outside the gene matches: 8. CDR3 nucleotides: TGTGCCAGCAGCCAAGTTGTTAGCGGGAGGGGGACTGAGCAGTTCTTC. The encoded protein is CASSQVVSGRGTEQFF.

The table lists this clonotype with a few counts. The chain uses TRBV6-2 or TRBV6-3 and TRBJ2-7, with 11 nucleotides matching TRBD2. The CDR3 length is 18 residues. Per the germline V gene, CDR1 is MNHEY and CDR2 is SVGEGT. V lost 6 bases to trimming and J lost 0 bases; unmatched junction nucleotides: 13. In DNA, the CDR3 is TGTGCCAGCAGCACCCAAATTTTGACTAGCGGGGACTCCTACGAGCAGTACTTC. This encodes CASSTQILTSGDSYEQYF.

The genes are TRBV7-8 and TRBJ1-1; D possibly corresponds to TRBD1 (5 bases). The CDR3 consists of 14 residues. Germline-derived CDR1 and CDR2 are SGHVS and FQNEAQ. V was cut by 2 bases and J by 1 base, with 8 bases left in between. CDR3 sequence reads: CASSLRQTNTEAFF. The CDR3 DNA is TGTGCCAGCAGCTTAAGACAGACGAACACTGAAGCTTTCTTT.

CDR3 amino acids: CASSQETGKGEKLFF. DNA of the CDR3: TGTGCCAGCAGCCAAGAAACAGGGAAGGGGGAAAAACTGTTTTTT. The rearrangement uses TRBV14 and TRBJ1-4, with TRBD1 as a possible D gene (6 bases). Trimming removed 0 bases at V and 8 bases at J, with 13 bases between. The germline V gene has CDR1 SGHDN and CDR2 FVKESK. This CDR3 region has 15 residues.

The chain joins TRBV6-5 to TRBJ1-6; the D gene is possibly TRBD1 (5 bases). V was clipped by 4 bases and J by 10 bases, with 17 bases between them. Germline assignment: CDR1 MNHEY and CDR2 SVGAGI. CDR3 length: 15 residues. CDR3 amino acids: CASSLDPREGSPLHF. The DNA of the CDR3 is TGTGCCAGCAGTTTGGATCCAAGGGAGGGGTCACCCCTCCACTTT.

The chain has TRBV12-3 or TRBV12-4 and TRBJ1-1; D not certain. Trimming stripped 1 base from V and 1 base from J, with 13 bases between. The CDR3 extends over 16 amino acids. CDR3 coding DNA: TGTGCCAGCAGTTTAGGACCCGGACGGACGAACACTGAAGCTTTCTTT. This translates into CASSLGPGRTNTEAFF.

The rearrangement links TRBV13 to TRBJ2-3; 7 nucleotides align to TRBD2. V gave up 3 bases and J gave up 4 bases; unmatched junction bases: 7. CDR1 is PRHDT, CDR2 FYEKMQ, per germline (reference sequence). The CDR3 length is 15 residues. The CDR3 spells CASSFFREEADTQYF. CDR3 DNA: TGTGCCAGCAGCTTCTTTCGGGAGGAGGCAGATACGCAGTATTTT.